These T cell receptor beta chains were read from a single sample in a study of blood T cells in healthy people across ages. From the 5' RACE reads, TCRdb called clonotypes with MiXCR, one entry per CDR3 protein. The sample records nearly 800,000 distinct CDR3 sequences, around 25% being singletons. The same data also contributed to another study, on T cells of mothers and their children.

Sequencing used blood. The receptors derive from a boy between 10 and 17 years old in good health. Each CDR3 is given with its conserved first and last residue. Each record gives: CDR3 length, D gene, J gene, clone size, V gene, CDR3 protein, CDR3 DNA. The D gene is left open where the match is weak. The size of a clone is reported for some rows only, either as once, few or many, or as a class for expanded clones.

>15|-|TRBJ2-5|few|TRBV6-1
CASSGTEGVVETQYF
TGTGCCAGCAGTGGGACAGAGGGGGTTGTGGAGACCCAGTACTTC
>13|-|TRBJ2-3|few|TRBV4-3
CASSQDSGDTQYF
TGCGCCAGCAGCCAAGATAGTGGAGATACGCAGTATTTT
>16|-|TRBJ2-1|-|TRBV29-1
CSVETGTASSYNEQFF
TGCAGCGTTGAAACCGGGACGGCGAGCTCCTACAATGAGCAGTTCTTC
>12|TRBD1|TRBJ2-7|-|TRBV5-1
CASSRDRLEQYF
TGCGCCAGCAGTAGGGACAGGCTCGAGCAGTACTTC
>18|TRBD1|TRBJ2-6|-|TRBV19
CASSPRDRGLTGANVLTF
TGTGCCAGTAGTCCACGGGACAGGGGGCTAACTGGGGCCAACGTCCTGACTTTC
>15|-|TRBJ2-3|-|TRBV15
CATSGRDTRKDTQYF
TGTGCCACCAGCGGCCGGGACACCCGTAAAGATACGCAGTATTTT
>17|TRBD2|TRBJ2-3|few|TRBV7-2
CASSRGLAGGLRDTQYF
TGTGCCAGCAGCCGAGGACTAGCGGGGGGGCTGAGAGATACGCAGTATTTT
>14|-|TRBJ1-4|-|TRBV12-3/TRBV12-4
CASVAGQHNEKLFF
TGTGCCAGCGTAGCCGGACAGCATAATGAAAAACTGTTTTTT
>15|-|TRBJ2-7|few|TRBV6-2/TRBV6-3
CASSYWGLRRYEQYF
TGTGCCAGCAGTTACTGGGGACTGCGCCGCTACGAGCAGTACTTC
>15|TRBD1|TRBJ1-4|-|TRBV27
CASRPMDRDNEKLFF
TGTGCCAGCAGGCCGATGGACAGGGATAACGAAAAACTGTTTTTT
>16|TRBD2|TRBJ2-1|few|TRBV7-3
CASSFRASGSYNEQFF
TGTGCCAGCAGCTTCCGAGCTAGCGGTTCCTACAATGAGCAGTTCTTC
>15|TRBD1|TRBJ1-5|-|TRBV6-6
CASRSTGGANQPQHF
TGTGCCAGCAGGAGTACAGGGGGCGCGAATCAGCCCCAGCATTTT
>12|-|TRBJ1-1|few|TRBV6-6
CAVGPGHTEAFF
TGTGCCGTTGGACCCGGGCACACTGAAGCTTTCTTT
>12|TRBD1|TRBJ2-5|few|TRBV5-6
CASSQSWDRPVF
TGTGCCAGCAGCCAGAGTTGGGACAGGCCGGTCTTC
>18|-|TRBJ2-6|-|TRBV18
CASSRITGRSEGANVLTF
TGTGCCAGCTCACGCATAACGGGAAGGTCGGAAGGGGCCAACGTCCTGACTTTC
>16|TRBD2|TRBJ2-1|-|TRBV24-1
CATSDSRGGSFNEQFF
TGTGCCACCAGTGATTCGCGAGGCGGGAGCTTCAATGAGCAGTTCTTC
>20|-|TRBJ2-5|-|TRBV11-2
CASSLGQDSRGHNPLETQYF
TGTGCCAGCAGCTTGGGCCAGGACAGCAGGGGTCATAATCCCTTGGAGACCCAGTACTTC
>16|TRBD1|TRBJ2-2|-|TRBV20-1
CSARDPRGQNTGELFF
TGCAGTGCTAGAGACCCGAGGGGGCAGAACACCGGGGAGCTGTTTTTT
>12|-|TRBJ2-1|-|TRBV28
CASSLPIGEQFF
TGTGCCAGCAGTTTACCCATTGGGGAGCAGTTCTTC
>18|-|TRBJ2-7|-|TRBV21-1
CASSKQAWGRLTAYEQYF
TGTGCCAGCAGCAAACAGGCGTGGGGGAGGTTGACCGCCTACGAGCAGTACTTC
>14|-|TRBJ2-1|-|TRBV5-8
CASRLGQPGDEQFF
TGTGCCAGCAGACTGGGACAACCGGGCGATGAGCAGTTCTTC
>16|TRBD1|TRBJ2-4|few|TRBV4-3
CASSQGDRDTKNIQYF
TGCGCCAGCAGCCAAGGGGACAGGGACACCAAAAACATTCAGTACTTC
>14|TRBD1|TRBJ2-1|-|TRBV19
CASRWGQGIGEQFF
TGTGCCAGTAGATGGGGACAGGGGATCGGTGAGCAGTTCTTC
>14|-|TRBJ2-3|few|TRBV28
CASSHPQGSRDQYF
TGTGCCAGCAGTCATCCACAGGGCTCCCGCGATCAGTATTTT
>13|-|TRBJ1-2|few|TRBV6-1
CASGWGLYFGYTF
TGTGCCAGCGGTTGGGGCCTGTATTTTGGCTACACCTTC
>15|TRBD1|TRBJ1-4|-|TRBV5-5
CASSRYGTDNEKLFF
TGTGCCAGCAGCCGCTATGGGACAGATAATGAAAAACTGTTTTTT
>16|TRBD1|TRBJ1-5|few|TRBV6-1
CASSERQGASNQPQHF
TGTGCCAGCAGTGAAAGGCAGGGGGCAAGCAATCAGCCCCAGCATTTT
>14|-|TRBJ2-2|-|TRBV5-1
CASSSGANTGELFF
TGCGCCAGCAGTTCCGGGGCGAACACCGGGGAGCTGTTTTTT
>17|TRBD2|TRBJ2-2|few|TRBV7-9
CASSATSAGESTGELFF
TGTGCCAGCAGCGCTACCTCAGCGGGAGAAAGCACCGGGGAGCTGTTTTTT
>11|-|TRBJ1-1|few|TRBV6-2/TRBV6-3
CASTRGTEAFF
TGTGCCAGCACCCGAGGCACTGAAGCTTTCTTT
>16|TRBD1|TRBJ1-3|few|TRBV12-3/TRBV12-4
CASSLGQGRSGNTIYF
TGTGCCAGCAGTTTGGGACAGGGGCGCTCTGGAAACACCATATATTTT
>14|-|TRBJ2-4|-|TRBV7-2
CASSADGTLDIQYF
TGTGCCAGCAGCGCCGACGGGACTTTGGACATTCAGTACTTC
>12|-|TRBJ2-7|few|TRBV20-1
CSARAGKVEQYF
TGCAGTGCTAGAGCTGGGAAGGTGGAGCAGTACTTC
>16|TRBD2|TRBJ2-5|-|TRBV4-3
CASSEGASGGAETQYF
TGCGCCAGCAGCGAAGGGGCTAGCGGGGGGGCCGAGACCCAGTACTTC
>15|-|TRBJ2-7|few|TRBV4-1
CASSQEGALSYEQYF
TGCGCCAGCAGCCAAGAGGGGGCCCTCTCCTACGAGCAGTACTTC
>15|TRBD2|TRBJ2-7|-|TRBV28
CASGNGLAADYEQYF
TGTGCCAGCGGAAATGGACTAGCGGCAGACTACGAGCAGTACTTC
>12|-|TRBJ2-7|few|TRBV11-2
CASSASGYEQYF
TGTGCCAGCAGCGCAAGTGGGTACGAGCAGTACTTC
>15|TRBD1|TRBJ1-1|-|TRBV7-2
CASYSPDRGGTEAFF
TGTGCCAGCTATTCACCGGACAGGGGCGGGACTGAAGCTTTCTTT
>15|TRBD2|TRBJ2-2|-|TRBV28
CASTDSWGGTGELFF
TGTGCCAGCACCGATTCGTGGGGGGGTACCGGGGAGCTGTTTTTT
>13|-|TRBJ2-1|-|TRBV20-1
CSARRRGLNEQFF
TGCAGTGCTAGACGGCGGGGCCTTAATGAGCAGTTCTTC
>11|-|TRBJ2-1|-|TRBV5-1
CASSNRNEQFF
TGCGCCAGCAGCAATCGGAATGAGCAGTTCTTC
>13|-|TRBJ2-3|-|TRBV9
CASSVAWGDTQYF
TGTGCCAGCAGCGTAGCTTGGGGAGATACGCAGTATTTT